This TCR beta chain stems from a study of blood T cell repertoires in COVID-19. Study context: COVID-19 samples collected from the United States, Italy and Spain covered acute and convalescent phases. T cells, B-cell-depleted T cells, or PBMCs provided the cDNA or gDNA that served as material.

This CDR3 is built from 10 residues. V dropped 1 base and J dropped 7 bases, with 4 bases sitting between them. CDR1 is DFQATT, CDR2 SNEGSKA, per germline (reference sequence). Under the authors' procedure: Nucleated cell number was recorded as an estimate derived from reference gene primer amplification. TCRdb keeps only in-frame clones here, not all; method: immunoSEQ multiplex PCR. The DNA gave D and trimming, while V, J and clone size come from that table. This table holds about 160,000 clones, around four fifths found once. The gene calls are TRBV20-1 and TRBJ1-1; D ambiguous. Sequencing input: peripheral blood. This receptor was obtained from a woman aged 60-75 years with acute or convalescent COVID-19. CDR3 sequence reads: CSARALEAFF. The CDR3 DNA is TGCAGTGCTAGAGCCCTTGAAGCTTTCTTT.